This T cell receptor beta chain originates from a study of shared clonotypes between healthy human individuals. Running of the assay took place at deep level. Libraries were prepared by immunoSEQ multiplex PCR; TCRdb keeps only in-frame clonotypes and omits some of them. The data contain 850,000 to 1,200,000 clones, more than 60% of them singletons. The ends were cut back, 3 bases at V and 1 base at J, with 14 bases in the middle. The germline gives CDR1 ENHRY, CDR2 SYGVKD. The length of the CDR3 is 16 residues. The sequence was obtained from a man in his late teens or twenties in good health. The chain links TRBV10-3 to TRBJ2-3, with D maybe TRBD2 (6 bases). Sequenced: memory CD4+ T cells sorted from blood. As to subset: CD45RA-negative fraction. DNA of the CDR3: TGTGCCATCAGTGATCCCCCGGGACTTCGCACAGATACGCAGTATTTT. Protein: CAISDPPGLRTDTQYF.